A single sample gave rise to the 22 T cell receptor beta chains below, sequenced in a study of tumor-infiltrating lymphocytes in primary liver carcinoma. Blood RNA came from unsorted whole blood; germline DNA was also extracted. Starting material of 450 to 500 ng total RNA yielded TCR beta cDNA via a constant-region primer. Three nested multiplex PCR rounds of slightly modified ARM-PCR generated TCR beta libraries. Forward primers for TRBV1-TRBV30 and a C-beta reverse primer served the first two PCR rounds, at about 10 cycles each. MiXCR was run by TCRdb on the multiplex PCR reads, yielding one entry per CDR3 protein. The sample includes 150,000 to 200,000 distinct CDR3 sequences, less than 75% of them seen just once. Sequencing was carried out using peripheral blood. The source is a woman in her sixties or seventies with primary liver carcinoma and hepatitis B virus infection.

The rearrangement uses TRBV2 and TRBJ1-1, with a weak D call TRBD1 (6 bases). V was clipped by 3 bases and J by 5 bases, with 13 bases between them. CDR3 length: 14 amino acids. Germline CDR1 and CDR2: SNHLY and FYNNEI. The CDR3 protein is CASSDRGERTEAFF. CDR3 nucleotides: TGTGCCAGCAGTGACAGGGGTGAACGGACTGAAGCTTTCTTT. Full variable domain (remainder filled in from reference TRBV2 and TRBJ1-1): EPEVTQTPSHQVTQMGQEVILRCVPISNHLYFYWYRQILGQKVEFLVSFYNNEISEKSEIFDDQFSVERPDGSNFTLKIRSTKLEDSAMYFCASSDRGERTEAFFGQGTRLTVV.

This clonotype was seen once. The V and J genes are TRBV7-9 and TRBJ2-3; D not resolved. Trimming removed 8 bases at V and 0 bases at J, with 15 bases between. The CDR3 has 15 amino acids. Looked up from germline, CDR1 is SEHNR and CDR2 is FQNEAQ (reference sequence). CDR3 in DNA: TGTGCCAGCGGCATGGATGGGCGAAGCACAGATACGCAGTATTTT. Its protein is CASGMDGRSTDTQYF.

This clonotype was detected a few times. This rearrangement joins TRBV6-1 to TRBJ1-1; the D gene is possibly TRBD1 (5 bases). Trimming pared 0 bases from V and 5 bases from J, leaving 16 bases between. The germline V gene encodes CDR1 MNHNS and CDR2 SASEGT. The CDR3 loop spans 16 amino acids. The CDR3 sequence: CASSEALRGGGTEAFF. The CDR3 nucleotides are TGTGCCAGCAGTGAAGCCCTAAGGGGCGGGGGTACTGAAGCTTTCTTT.

Remarks on this clonotype: Sequence at one end of the junction differs from germline and may be a read error. This sequence joins TRBV11-3 and TRBJ2-1; 13 bases line up with TRBD2. The CDR3 consists of 16 residues. Germline V CDR1 and CDR2: SGHNT, YENEEA. CDR3 DNA sequence: TGTACCAGCACCCCCGGGACTAGCGGGACCTACAATGAGCAGCTCTTC. It specifies CTSTPGTSGTYNEQLF.

Concerning this clonotype itself: Germline is not matched at one junction end, which may reflect a read error. The V call is TRBV6-1, the J call TRBJ2-1, with D unresolved. The CDR3 is made up of 12 amino acids. In germline, CDR1 is MNHNS, CDR2 SASEGT. This chain's CDR3 is CASSEPTDERFF. CDR3 bases: TGTGCCAGCAGTGAACCTACGGATGAGCGGTTCTTC.

A word on this clonotype: A much larger clone differs from this one at a single base, so this may be a read error. The CDR3 does not close with the conserved phenylalanine or tryptophan, likely indicating a read error. V gene TRBV12-5 combines with J gene TRBJ2-7, with D perhaps matching TRBD1 (7 bases). Germline V CDR1 and CDR2: LGHNT, FRNRAP. Trimming stripped 7 bases from V and 1 base from J, with 17 bases between. The CDR3 covers 15 residues. CDR3 sequence: CASAMTGRRSYEQYI. The CDR3 bases are TGTGCTAGTGCCATGACAGGGAGGAGGTCCTACGAGCAGTACATC.

The chain carries TRBV30 and TRBJ2-1; D possibly uses TRBD1 or TRBD2 (5 bases each). CDR1 is GTSNPN, CDR2 SVGIG, per germline (reference sequence). There are 13 residues in the CDR3. Trimming left V 3 bases short and J 8 bases short, with 14 bases between. The CDR3 bases are TGTGCCTGGAGGAGGGGCCTAGGGGATGAGCAGTTCTTC. Translated, it gives CAWRRGLGDEQFF.

The table lists this clonotype with a count of one. The CDR3 sequence is CASSLGLAGITGDLFF. As DNA, the CDR3 is TGTGCCAGCAGCTTAGGTCTAGCGGGAATCACCGGGGACTTGTTTTTT. This sequence joins TRBV11-2 and TRBJ2-2; TRBD2 aligns across 9 bases. Germline values: CDR1 SGHAT, CDR2 FQNNGV. V gave up 1 base and J gave up 15 bases; unmatched junction bases: 15. The CDR3 runs 16 residues.

The CDR3 protein is CASSSGHHYEQYF. CDR3 nucleotides: TGTGCCAGCAGCTCCGGACACCACTACGAGCAGTACTTC. V usage is TRBV28 and J usage is TRBJ2-7; the D gene is possibly TRBD1 (5 bases). This CDR3 is built from 13 residues. With 6 bases removed from V and 3 bases from J, the gap between germline ends came to 12 bases. Germline values: CDR1 MDHEN, CDR2 SYDVKM.

About this clonotype itself: This could be a read error, since a much larger clone is one nucleotide away. V usage is TRBV11-2 and J usage is TRBJ1-5, with no clear D. Germline lookup yields CDR1 SGHAT and CDR2 FQNNGV. CDR3 size: 13 residues. V shed 5 bases and J shed 0 bases, with 5 bases lying between them. As DNA, the CDR3 is TGTGCCAGCAGCACCATTAGCAATCAGCCCCAGCATTTT. This gives the protein CASSTISNQPQHF. Drawing the rest from reference TRBV11-2 and TRBJ1-5, the complete variable domain is EAGVAQSPRYKIIEKRQSVAFWCNPISGHATLYWYQQILGQGPKLLIQFQNNGVVDDSQLPKDRFSAERLKGVDSTLKIQPAKLEDSAVYLCASSTISNQPQHFGDGTRLSIL.

Regarding this clonotype: This may be a read error, as it is one base from a much larger clone. The chain is built from TRBV5-4 and TRBJ1-6, with a tentative D call TRBD1 (5 bases). Germline V gene lookup returns CDR1 SGHNT and CDR2 YYREEE (reference sequence). The CDR3 is made up of 16 amino acids. The germline V and J ends were trimmed by 0 bases and 10 bases, with 17 bases remaining between them. The DNA of the CDR3 is TGTGCCAGCAGCTTGGGACAGAGGGCAGGAAGGTCACCCCTCCACTTT. It codes for CASSLGQRAGRSPLHF. Full variable domain (remainder filled in from reference TRBV5-4 and TRBJ1-6): ETGVTQSPTHLIKTRGQQVTLRCSSQSGHNTVSWYQQALGQGPQFIFQYYREEENGRGNFPPRFSGLQFPNYSSELNVNALELDDSALYLCASSLGQRAGRSPLHFGNGTRLTVT.

Comments on this clonotype: Lacking the conserved final phenylalanine or tryptophan, this CDR3 likely reflects a read error. The chain couples TRBV29-1 to TRBJ2-1; D possibly corresponds to TRBD2 (6 bases). Germline values: CDR1 SQVTM, CDR2 ANQGSEA. This CDR3 is built from 17 residues. The CDR3 coding sequence is TGCAGCAGGAGAACTGCCCGGGACTCCGGCTCCTACAATGAACAGTTCTTA. It specifies CSRRTARDSGSYNEQFL.

This clonotype was found many times. The gene calls are TRBV11-3 and TRBJ2-1; D is unresolved. The CDR3 spans 13 residues. V was clipped by 5 bases and J by 6 bases, with 11 bases between them. The V gene's germline CDR1 is SGHNT and CDR2 YENEEA. The CDR3 region is CASSAVRRNEQFF. The CDR3 DNA follows: TGTGCCAGCAGCGCAGTCCGCCGCAATGAGCAGTTCTTC.

This clonotype showed up just a few times. Being one base from a much bigger clone, this may be a read error. The V and J genes are TRBV12-5 and TRBJ1-1; no firm D call. Trimming took 7 bases from V and 4 from J, leaving 13 bases between them. This CDR3 is 13 amino acids long. Germline lookup yields CDR1 LGHNT and CDR2 FRNRAP. The CDR3 protein is CASVEVWSTEAFF. The CDR3 DNA follows: TGTGCTAGTGTGGAGGTCTGGAGCACTGAAGCTTTCTTT.

In its sample, this clonotype was seen once. Possible read error: a much larger clone is one base away. The chain links TRBV30 to TRBJ1-5; weak D call: TRBD1 (6 bases). Germline V gene data show CDR1 as GTSNPN and CDR2 as SVGIG (reference sequence). V shed 3 bases and J shed 7 bases, with 16 bases lying between them. The CDR3 spans 14 residues. CDR3: CAWSGRGLRQPQHF. CDR3 nucleotide sequence: TGTGCCTGGAGCGGACGGGGGCTAAGGCAGCCCCAGCATTTT.

This clonotype came up many times. The gene calls are TRBV6-6 and TRBJ1-1; the D gene is possibly TRBD1 (5 bases). The germline gives CDR1 MNHNY, CDR2 SVGAGI (reference sequence). This CDR3 spans 14 amino acids. The V end was cut by 6 bases, the J end by 2 bases, with 13 bases between. The CDR3 region has the DNA TGTGCCAGCAGCCGGGGGGTTGGCAACACTGAAGCTTTCTTT. Protein sequence: CASSRGVGNTEAFF.

The chain has TRBV5-4 and TRBJ1-6; D not certain. The CDR3 length is 14 residues. Germline-derived CDR1 and CDR2 are SGHNT and YYREEE (reference sequence). Trimming stripped 4 bases from V and 7 bases from J, with 12 bases between. The chain's CDR3 is CASSREQLNSPLHF. DNA for the CDR3: TGTGCCAGCAGCCGCGAACAATTAAATTCACCCCTCCACTTT.

As to this clonotype: A junction end diverges from the germline sequence, so it may reflect a read error. The chain uses TRBV5-6 and TRBJ2-4; no definite D call. Germline assignment: CDR1 SGHDT and CDR2 YYEEEE. The length of the CDR3 is 15 residues. This CDR3 is CTSRLGNLAKNIQYF. Written as DNA, the CDR3 is TGTACCAGCCGCTTGGGAAACCTAGCCAAAAACATTCAGTACTTC.

Comment on this clonotype: This is likely a read error, given that the CDR3 carries no conserved phenylalanine or tryptophan at its end. The genes are TRBV11-3 and TRBJ1-1, with 7 bases that match TRBD1. From germline, CDR1 is SGHNT and CDR2 YENEEA. The CDR3 loop spans 13 amino acids. V shed 5 bases and J 8 bases; nucleotides not matched to a gene: 8. The CDR3 loop reads CASSHTGALEAFS. CDR3 DNA sequence: TGTGCCAGCAGCCATACAGGGGCTCTGGAAGCTTTCTCT.

In this sample, this clonotype turned up a few times. The gene calls are TRBV5-6 and TRBJ2-3; perhaps D is TRBD1 or TRBD2 (6 bases each). The CDR3 is made up of 15 amino acids. Trimming pared 3 bases from V and 0 bases from J, leaving 11 bases between. Per the germline V gene, CDR1 is SGHDT and CDR2 is YYEEEE. CDR3 sequence reads: CASSWGAVSTDTQYF. In nucleotides, the CDR3 is TGTGCCAGCAGCTGGGGGGCGGTTAGCACAGATACGCAGTATTTT.

The chain recombines TRBV11-2 with TRBJ2-7; 8 nucleotides match TRBD2. CDR1 is SGHAT, CDR2 FQNNGV, per germline. The CDR3 consists of 16 residues. CDR3 in DNA: TGTACTAGCAGCCTCTTCCTCGGGAGGGCCTTGTACGAGCAGTACTTC. It is translated as CTSSLFLGRALYEQYF.

In this sample, this clonotype turned up a few times. A much larger clone is a single base away; this may be a read error. The chain uses TRBV6-1 and TRBJ2-1; 10 nucleotides line up with TRBD2. This CDR3 comprises 17 residues. The germline gives CDR1 MNHNS, CDR2 SASEGT. The CDR3 DNA is TGTGCCACCCTCCCGTTCCTAGCGGGAGCCTTCTACAATGAGCAGTCCTTC. Protein: CATLPFLAGAFYNEQSF.